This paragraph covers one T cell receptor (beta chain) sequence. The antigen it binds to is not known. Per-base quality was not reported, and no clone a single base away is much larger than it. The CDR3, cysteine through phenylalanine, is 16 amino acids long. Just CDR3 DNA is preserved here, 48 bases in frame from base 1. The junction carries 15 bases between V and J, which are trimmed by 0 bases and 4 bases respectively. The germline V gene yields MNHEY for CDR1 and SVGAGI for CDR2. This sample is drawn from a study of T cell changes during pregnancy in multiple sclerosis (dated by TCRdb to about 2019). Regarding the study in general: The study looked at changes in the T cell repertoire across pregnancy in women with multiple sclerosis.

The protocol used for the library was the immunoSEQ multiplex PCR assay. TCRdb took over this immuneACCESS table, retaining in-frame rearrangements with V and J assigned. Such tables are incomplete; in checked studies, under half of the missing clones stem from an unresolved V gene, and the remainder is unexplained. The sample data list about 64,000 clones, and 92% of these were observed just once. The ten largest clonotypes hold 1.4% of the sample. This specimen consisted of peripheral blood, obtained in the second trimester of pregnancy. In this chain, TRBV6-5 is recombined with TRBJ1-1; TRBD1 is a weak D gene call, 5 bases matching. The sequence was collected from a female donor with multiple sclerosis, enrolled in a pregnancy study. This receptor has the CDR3 CASSYSGAGSGTEAFF. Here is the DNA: TGTGCCAGCAGTTACTCTGGGGCAGGGTCGGGCACTGAAGCTTTCTTT.